This T cell receptor (beta chain) was sequenced during a study of shared clonotypes between healthy human individuals. The CDR3 loop spans 15 amino acids. Germline V gene lookup returns CDR1 MDHEN and CDR2 SYDVKM. V gave up 1 base and J gave up 10 bases; unmatched junction bases: 8. Measured with immunoSEQ multiplex PCR; TCRdb has only the in-frame clones, and not every one. The data show hundreds of thousands of clones, with roughly 72% seen just once and around 13% held by the top ten. The sample consisted of PBMCs. This TCR came from a middle-aged woman in good health. Some clones in this sample may be carry-over from other donors' samples. The chain is built from TRBV28 and TRBJ2-1; TRBD1 aligns across 9 bases. The CDR3 loop is CASSLFGQGIGEQFF. The CDR3, as DNA: TGTGCCAGCAGTTTATTCGGACAGGGGATAGGGGAGCAGTTCTTC.